Detailed here is one TCR beta chain. The target antigen is unknown. These data belong to a study of memory CD4+ T cells and cytomegalovirus serostatus. General study findings and limits: CD4+ memory repertoires contained about 40% of the roughly 160 reported CMV TCRbeta sequences.

Authors' processing steps: After removing out-of-frame reads, around 2,100,000 distinct TCRbeta sequences remained. Measured with immunoSEQ multiplex PCR; TCRdb has only the in-frame clones, and not every one. That table furnishes V, J and clone size, whereas the DNA furnished D and trimming. The sample has 35,000 to 55,000 clones, around 78% seen once; the top ten hold more than 0.9%. The V and J ends lost 5 bases and 8 bases, in that order; junction bases with no gene match: 10. From germline, CDR1 is SGHTA and CDR2 FQGTGA. The length of the CDR3 is 15 residues. Single viable CD3+CD4+CD8-CD45RO+ cells were sorted as the memory CD4+ T cells.

The TCR was taken from an adult in good health and CMV-seronegative. Material for sequencing was memory CD4+ T cells from blood. This sequence joins TRBV7-3 and TRBJ2-1; 9 bases line up with TRBD1. CDR3 loop: CASSPLGQGIDEQFF. CDR3 bases: TGTGCCAGCAGCCCCCTGGGACAGGGAATCGATGAGCAGTTCTTC. Variable domain in full (rest from reference TRBV7-3 and TRBJ2-1): GAGVSQTPSNKVTEKGKYVELRCDPISGHTALYWYRQSLGQGPEFLIYFQGTGAADDSGLPNDRFFAVRPEGSVSTLKIQRTERGDSAVYLCASSPLGQGIDEQFFGPGTRLTVL.